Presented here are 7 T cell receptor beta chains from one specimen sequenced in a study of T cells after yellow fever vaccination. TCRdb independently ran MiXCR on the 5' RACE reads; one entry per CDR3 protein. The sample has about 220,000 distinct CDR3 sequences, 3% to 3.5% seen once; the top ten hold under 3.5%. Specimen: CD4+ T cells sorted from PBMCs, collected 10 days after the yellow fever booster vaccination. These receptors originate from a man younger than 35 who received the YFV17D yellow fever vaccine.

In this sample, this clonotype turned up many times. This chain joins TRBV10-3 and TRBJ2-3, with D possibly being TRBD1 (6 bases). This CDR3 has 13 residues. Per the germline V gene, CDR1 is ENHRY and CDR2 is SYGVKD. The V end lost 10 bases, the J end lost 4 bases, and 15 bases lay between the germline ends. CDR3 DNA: TGTGCCACTGCACAGGGTATGGCAGATACGCAGTATTTT. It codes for CATAQGMADTQYF.

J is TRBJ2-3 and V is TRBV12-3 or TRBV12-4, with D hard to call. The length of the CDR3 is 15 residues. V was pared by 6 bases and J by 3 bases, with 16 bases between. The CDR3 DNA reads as TGTGCCAGCAGCCCATCCGGGCCGTTAACAGATACGCAGTATTTT. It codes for CASSPSGPLTDTQYF.

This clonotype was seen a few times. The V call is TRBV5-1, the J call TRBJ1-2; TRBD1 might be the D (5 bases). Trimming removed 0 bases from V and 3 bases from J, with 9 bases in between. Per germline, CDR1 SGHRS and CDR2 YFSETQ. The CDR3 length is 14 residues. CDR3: CASSLDWGDYGYTF. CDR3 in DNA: TGCGCCAGCAGCTTGGATTGGGGGGACTATGGCTACACCTTC.

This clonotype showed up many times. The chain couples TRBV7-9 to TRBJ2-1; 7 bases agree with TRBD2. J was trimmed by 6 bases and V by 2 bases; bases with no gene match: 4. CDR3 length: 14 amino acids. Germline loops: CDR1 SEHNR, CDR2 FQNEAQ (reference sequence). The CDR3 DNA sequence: TGTGCCAGCAGCTTATCCGGGACTACCAATGAGCAGTTCTTC. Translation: CASSLSGTTNEQFF.

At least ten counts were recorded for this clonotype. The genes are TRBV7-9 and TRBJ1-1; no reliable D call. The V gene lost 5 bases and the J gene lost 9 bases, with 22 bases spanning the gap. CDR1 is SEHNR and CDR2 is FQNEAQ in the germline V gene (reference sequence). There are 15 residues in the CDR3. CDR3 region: CASSRAAGIWLQAFF. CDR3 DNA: TGTGCCAGCAGCCGCGCCGCTGGGATTTGGCTACAAGCTTTCTTT.

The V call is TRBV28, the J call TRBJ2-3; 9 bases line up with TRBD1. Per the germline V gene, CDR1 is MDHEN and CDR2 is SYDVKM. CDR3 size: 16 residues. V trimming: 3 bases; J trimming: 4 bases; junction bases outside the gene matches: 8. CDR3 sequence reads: CASSFPGQGKSDTQYF. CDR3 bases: TGTGCCAGCAGTTTTCCGGGACAGGGCAAGTCAGATACGCAGTATTTT. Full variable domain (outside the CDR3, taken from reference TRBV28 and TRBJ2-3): DVKVTQSSRYLVKRTGEKVFLECVQDMDHENMFWYRQDPGLGLRLIYFSYDVKMKEKGDIPEGYSVSREKKERFSLILESASTNQTSMYLCASSFPGQGKSDTQYFGPGTRLTVL.

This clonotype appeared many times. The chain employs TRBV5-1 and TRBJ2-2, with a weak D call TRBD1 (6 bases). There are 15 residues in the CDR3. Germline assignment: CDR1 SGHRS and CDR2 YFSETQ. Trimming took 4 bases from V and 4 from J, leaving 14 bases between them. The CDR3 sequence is CASSQQGSGTGELFF. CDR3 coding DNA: TGCGCCAGCAGCCAACAGGGTTCGGGCACCGGGGAGCTGTTTTTT.